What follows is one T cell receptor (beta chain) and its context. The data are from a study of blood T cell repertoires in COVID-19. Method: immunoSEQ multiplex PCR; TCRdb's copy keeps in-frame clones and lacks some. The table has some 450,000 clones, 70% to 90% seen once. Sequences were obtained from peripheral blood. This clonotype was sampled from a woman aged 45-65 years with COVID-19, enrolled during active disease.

CDR3 DNA sequence: TGTGCCAGCAGCCCCATGAAAAGCACCGGGACTAGCCCTCAAGAGACCCAGTACTTC. Residues: CASSPMKSTGTSPQETQYF. The rearrangement links TRBV4-2 to TRBJ2-5; the match to TRBD2 covers 9 bases. With V trimmed by 4 bases and J by 2 bases, 17 bases remained unmatched. This CDR3 is 19 amino acids long. The germline CDR1 and CDR2 sequences are LGHNA and YNFKEQ.